This T cell receptor beta chain was retrieved from a study of Graves' ophthalmopathy and Graves' hyperthyroidism (dated by TCRdb to between 2017 and 2018). At the level of the whole study: Peripheral blood samples were taken at the time of initial diagnosis, before any treatment was given. The study used signatures of the TCR beta repertoire to tell Graves' ophthalmopathy apart from Graves' hyperthyroidism and to predict which patients would progress to ophthalmopathy. In total, 135 blood samples were TCR-sequenced: some 43 ophthalmopathy, approximately 80 hyperthyroidism and approximately 17 hyperthyroidism-to-ophthalmopathy patients. To explore V-J signatures distinguishing ophthalmopathy from hyperthyroidism, a discovery set of more than 95 patients (roughly 42 ophthalmopathy, roughly 60 stable hyperthyroidism) was enrolled. An independent validation cohort comprised around 20 hyperthyroidism patients and over 15 patients who later progressed from hyperthyroidism to ophthalmopathy. T-cell repertoires of thyroid tissue and blood were compared in over five hyperthyroidism patients. Following sample collection, hyperthyroidism patients were given methimazole at a starting dose of 30 mg daily, and ophthalmopathy patients were given high-dose intravenous methylprednisolone. Study-wide findings and limitations: In cross-validation, the 13-signature model distinguished ophthalmopathy from stable hyperthyroidism with about 90% sensitivity and 81% to 82% specificity, while in the test set the corresponding values were about 80% and 75%. No statistical method was used to set the sample size in advance, and the investigators knew which group each participant was assigned to. Most expanded thyroid clonotypes with frequency above 0.001 were also detected in blood, suggesting blood repertoires may reflect the thyroid immune response. In validation, the model predicted ophthalmopathy progression with about 71% sensitivity and 72.22% specificity; 12 predicted patients were CT-confirmed with GO in a median of approximately 6.2 months.

Spanning cysteine to phenylalanine, the CDR3 consists of 16 amino acids. Here the CDR3 DNA is all that survives: 48 bases in frame from base 1. According to the germline V gene, CDR1 reads SGHTA and CDR2 reads FQGNSA. Trimming takes 0 bases from V and 5 bases from J, and the germline ends sit 17 bases apart. Ophthalmopathy patients were characterized by moderately to severely active disease, a Clinical Activity Score of at least 3, a NOSPECS grade of at least 4, and a disease duration under 3 months. Patients were excluded if they had other autoimmune diseases, uncontrolled infections, pregnancy or lactation. Diagnosis was based on clinical symptoms, serum thyroxine, TRAb, thyroid ultrasound and orbital computed tomography. Ficoll-Paque density gradient centrifugation was used to isolate PBMCs from around 10 ml of fresh peripheral blood. Trizol reagent was used to extract the total RNA, and its quality was then checked on an Agilent 2100 Bioanalyzer.

For repertoire sequencing, TCR beta CDR3 regions were amplified from RNA transcripts. The first round of RT-PCR was done with HTBI primers and the Qiagen OneStep RT-PCR kit, and was followed by a second round of multiplex PCR, then size selection and purification. Libraries were sequenced on an Illumina HiSeq2000 using paired-end 100 bp reads. Per the authors' processing: SOAPnuke was used to process the reads, removing any read that contained adapters or uncalled bases, had a mean Phred below 15, or lacked an exact match to the constant primer or identifier. COPE v1.2.5 was used to merge high-quality paired reads. Clonotypes were defined as unique nucleotide sequences and were aligned to IMGT TRB V, D and J references using MiTCR v1.1. Only V-J combinations with frequency above 0.0001 were analysed, covering over 98% of repertoires. For each V-J combination, a TCR clonal expansion and chaos score was defined as the ratio of F50 clonal expansion to chaos observed in the TCRdist matrix. Welch's t-statistics and random forest were used to reduce features to about 14 V-J combinations, which were fed into a naive Bayes classifier. Thyroid-blood repertoire similarity was quantified with the Morisita-Horn index. TCRdb ran its own pipeline on the public reads, namely fastp trimming at Q25 and MiXCR clone calling, and kept in-frame beta chains. A single entry per CDR3 protein holds the most common genes and DNA from its merged rows. TCRdb, not the original authors, processed these V and J calls. This sample comprises some 750,000 distinct CDR3 sequences, approximately 40% of them detected only once. 44% of the sample belongs to the ten largest clones.

Note on this clonotype: Its antigen is currently not known. Base qualities are not at hand, and no much larger clone is one base apart.

Sequencing was carried out using peripheral blood. The V and J segments used are TRBV7-2 and TRBJ2-7; 6 matching bases give a weak D call of TRBD2. The origin of this receptor is an adult man with Graves' ophthalmopathy. The DNA reads TGTGCCAGCAGCTTAGCGGACGGGACTCTTTCCAACGAGCAGTACTTC. The encoded protein is CASSLADGTLSNEQYF.